The source of this TCR beta chain is a study of cytomegalovirus exposure and HLA in healthy donors. 60 Vbeta and 13 Jbeta primers were used in PCR. Method: immunoSEQ multiplex PCR; TCRdb's copy keeps in-frame clones and lacks some. The table has a few hundred thousand clones, 85% to 90% seen once. Trimming stripped 0 bases from V and 0 bases from J, with 7 bases between. From germline, CDR1 is SGDLS and CDR2 YYNGEE. The CDR3 contains 15 residues. This TCR came from a woman between 18 and 29 years old in good health and CMV-seronegative. This chain connects TRBV9 to TRBJ1-3; D unresolved. Sequencing was done on a sample of PBMCs. The CDR3 reads CASSVGRSSGNTIYF. As DNA, the CDR3 is TGTGCCAGCAGCGTAGGGCGGAGCTCTGGAAACACCATATATTTT. The complete variable domain, with remaining parts taken from reference TRBV9 and TRBJ1-3, reads DSGVTQTPKHLITATGQRVTLRCSPRSGDLSVYWYQQSLDQGLQFLIQYYNGEERAKGNILERFSAQQFPDLHSELNLSSLELGDSALYFCASSVGRSSGNTIYFGEGSWLTVV.